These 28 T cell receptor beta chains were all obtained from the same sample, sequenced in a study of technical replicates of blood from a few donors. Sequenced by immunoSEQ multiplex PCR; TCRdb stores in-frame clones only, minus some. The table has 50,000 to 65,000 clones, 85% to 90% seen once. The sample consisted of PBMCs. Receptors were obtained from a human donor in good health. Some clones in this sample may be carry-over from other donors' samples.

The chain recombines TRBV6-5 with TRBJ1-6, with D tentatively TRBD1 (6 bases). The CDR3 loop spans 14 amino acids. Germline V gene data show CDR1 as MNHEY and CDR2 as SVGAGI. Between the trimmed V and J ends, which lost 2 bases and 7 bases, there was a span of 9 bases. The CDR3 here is CASSYRTVNSPLHF. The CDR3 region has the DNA TGTGCCAGCAGTTACCGGACAGTAAATTCACCCCTCCACTTT.

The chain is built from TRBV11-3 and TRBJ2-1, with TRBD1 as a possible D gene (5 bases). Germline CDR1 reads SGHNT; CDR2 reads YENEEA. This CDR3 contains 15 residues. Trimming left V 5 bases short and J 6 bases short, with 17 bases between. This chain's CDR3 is CASSPWQGRLNEQFF. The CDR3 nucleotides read TGTGCCAGCAGCCCCTGGCAGGGTAGGCTCAATGAGCAGTTCTTC.

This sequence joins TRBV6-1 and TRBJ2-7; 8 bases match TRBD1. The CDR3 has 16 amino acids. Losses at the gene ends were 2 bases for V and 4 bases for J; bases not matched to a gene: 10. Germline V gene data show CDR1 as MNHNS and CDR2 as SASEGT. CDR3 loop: CASSEPFGTGVYEQYF. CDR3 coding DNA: TGTGCCAGCAGTGAACCCTTTGGGACAGGAGTTTACGAGCAGTACTTC.

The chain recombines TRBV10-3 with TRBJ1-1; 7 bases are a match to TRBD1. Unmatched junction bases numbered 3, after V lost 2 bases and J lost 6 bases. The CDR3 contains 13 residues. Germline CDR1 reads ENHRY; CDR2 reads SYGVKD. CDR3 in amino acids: CAISETGQAEAFF. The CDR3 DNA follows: TGTGCCATCAGTGAGACCGGACAGGCTGAAGCTTTCTTT.

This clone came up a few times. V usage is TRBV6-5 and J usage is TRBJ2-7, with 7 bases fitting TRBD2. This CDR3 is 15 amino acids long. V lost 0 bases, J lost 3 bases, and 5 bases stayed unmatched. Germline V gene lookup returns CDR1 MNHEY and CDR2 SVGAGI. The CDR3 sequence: CASSYSGGSGYEQYF. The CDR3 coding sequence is TGTGCCAGCAGTTACTCGGGCGGGAGTGGCTACGAGCAGTACTTC.

The CDR3 here is CASSELGSGGVFYEQYF. The CDR3 nucleotides are TGCGCCAGCAGTGAGTTGGGTAGCGGGGGCGTTTTTTACGAGCAGTACTTC. The chain joins TRBV10-2 to TRBJ2-7, with 9 bases fitting TRBD2. Germline V lookup: CDR1 WSHSY, CDR2 SAAADI. Trimming took 1 base from V and 4 from J; bases not matched to a gene: 11. The CDR3 loop spans 17 amino acids.

This chain's CDR3 is CASSISGTQNSPLHF. CDR3 nucleotide sequence: TGTGCCAGCAGCATATCCGGGACTCAAAATTCACCCCTCCACTTT. This rearrangement joins TRBV11-1 to TRBJ1-6, with a weak D call TRBD1 (5 bases). Germline CDR1 SGHAT, CDR2 FQDESV (reference sequence). This CDR3 spans 15 amino acids. With 5 bases removed from V and 7 bases from J, the gap between germline ends came to 15 bases.

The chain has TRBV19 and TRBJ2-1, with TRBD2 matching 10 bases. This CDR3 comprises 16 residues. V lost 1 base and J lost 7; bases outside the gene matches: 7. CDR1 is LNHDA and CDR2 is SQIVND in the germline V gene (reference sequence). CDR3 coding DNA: TGTGCCAGTAGTATAGCCAGCGGGAGGGCCGAGAATGAGCAGTTCTTC. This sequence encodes CASSIASGRAENEQFF.

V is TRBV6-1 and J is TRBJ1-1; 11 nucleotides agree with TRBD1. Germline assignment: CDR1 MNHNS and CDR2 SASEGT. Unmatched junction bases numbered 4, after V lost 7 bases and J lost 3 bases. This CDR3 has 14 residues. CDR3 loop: CASNLDRGHTEAFF. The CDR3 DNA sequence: TGTGCCAGCAATTTGGACAGGGGGCACACTGAAGCTTTCTTT.

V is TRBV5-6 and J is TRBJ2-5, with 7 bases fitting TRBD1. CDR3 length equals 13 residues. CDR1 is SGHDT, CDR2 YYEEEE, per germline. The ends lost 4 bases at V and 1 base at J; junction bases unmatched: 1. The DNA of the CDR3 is TGTGCCAGCAGCGACAGGGTCCAAGAGACCCAGTACTTC. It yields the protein CASSDRVQETQYF.

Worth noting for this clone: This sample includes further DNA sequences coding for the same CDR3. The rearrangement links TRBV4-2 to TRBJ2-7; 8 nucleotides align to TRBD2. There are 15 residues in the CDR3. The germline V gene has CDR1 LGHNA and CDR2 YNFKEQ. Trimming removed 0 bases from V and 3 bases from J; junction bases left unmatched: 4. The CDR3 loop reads CASSQEAGGFYEQYF. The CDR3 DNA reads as TGTGCCAGCAGCCAAGAGGCGGGGGGTTTCTACGAGCAGTACTTC.

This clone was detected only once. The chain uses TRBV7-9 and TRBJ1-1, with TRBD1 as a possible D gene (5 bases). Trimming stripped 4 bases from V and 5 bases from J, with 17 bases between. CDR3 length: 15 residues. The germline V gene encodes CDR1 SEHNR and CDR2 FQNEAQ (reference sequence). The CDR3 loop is CASSYIVGRGTEAFF. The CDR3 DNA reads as TGTGCCAGCAGCTACATTGTCGGGCGGGGGACTGAAGCTTTCTTT.

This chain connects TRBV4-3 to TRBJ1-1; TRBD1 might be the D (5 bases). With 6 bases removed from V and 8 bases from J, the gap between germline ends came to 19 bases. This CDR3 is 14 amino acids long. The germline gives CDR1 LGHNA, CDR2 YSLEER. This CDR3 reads CASSRRDGGGEAFF. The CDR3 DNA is TGCGCCAGCAGTCGCAGGGATGGGGGAGGCGAAGCTTTCTTT.

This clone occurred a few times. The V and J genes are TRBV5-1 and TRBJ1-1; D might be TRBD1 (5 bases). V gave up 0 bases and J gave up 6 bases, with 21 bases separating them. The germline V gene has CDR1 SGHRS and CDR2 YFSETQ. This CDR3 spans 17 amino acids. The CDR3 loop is CASSLVLTGGAQSEAFF. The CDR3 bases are TGCGCCAGCAGCTTGGTCCTTACTGGTGGGGCTCAGTCTGAAGCTTTCTTT.

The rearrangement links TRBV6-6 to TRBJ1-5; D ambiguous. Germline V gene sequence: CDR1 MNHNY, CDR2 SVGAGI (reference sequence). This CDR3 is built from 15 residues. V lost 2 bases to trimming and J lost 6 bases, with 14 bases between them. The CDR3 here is CASSYGFEGTQPQHF. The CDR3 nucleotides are TGTGCCAGCAGTTACGGATTCGAGGGAACTCAGCCCCAGCATTTT.

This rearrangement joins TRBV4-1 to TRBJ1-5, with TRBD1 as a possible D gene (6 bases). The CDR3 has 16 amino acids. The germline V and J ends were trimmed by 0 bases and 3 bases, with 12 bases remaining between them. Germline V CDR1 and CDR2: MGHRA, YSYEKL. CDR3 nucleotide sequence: TGCGCCAGCAGCCAAGAGACAGGAAGAAACAATCAGCCCCAGCATTTT. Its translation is CASSQETGRNNQPQHF.

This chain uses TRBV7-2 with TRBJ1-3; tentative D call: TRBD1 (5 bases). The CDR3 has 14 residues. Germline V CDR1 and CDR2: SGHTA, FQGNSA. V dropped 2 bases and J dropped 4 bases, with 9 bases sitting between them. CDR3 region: CASSLQGSGNTIYF. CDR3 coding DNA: TGTGCCAGCAGCTTACAGGGATCCGGAAACACCATATATTTT.

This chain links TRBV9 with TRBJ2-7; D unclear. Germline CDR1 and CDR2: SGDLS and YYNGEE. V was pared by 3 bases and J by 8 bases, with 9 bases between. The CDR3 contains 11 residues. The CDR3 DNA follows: TGTGCCAGCAGCGGAGGCTATAAGCAGTACTTC. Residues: CASSGGYKQYF.

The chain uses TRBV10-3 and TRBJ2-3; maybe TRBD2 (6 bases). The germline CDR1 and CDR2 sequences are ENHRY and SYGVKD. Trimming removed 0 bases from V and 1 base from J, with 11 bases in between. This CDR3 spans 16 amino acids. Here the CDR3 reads CAISESGSGGTDTQYF. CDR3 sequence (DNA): TGTGCCATCAGTGAGTCAGGTAGCGGTGGCACAGATACGCAGTATTTT.

The DNA of the CDR3 is TGTGCCAGCAACGACAGGTACAACACTGAAGCTTTCTTT. Its protein is CASNDRYNTEAFF. V gene TRBV6-6 combines with J gene TRBJ1-1; D might be TRBD1 (6 bases). With 7 bases removed from V and 2 bases from J, the gap between germline ends came to 11 bases. This CDR3 has 13 residues. The germline CDR1 and CDR2 sequences are MNHNY and SVGAGI (reference sequence).

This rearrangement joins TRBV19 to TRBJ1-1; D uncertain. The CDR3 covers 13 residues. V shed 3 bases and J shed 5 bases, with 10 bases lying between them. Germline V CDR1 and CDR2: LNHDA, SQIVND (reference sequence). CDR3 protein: CASSIGRRTEAFF. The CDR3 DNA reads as TGTGCCAGTAGTATTGGTCGGAGGACTGAAGCTTTCTTT.

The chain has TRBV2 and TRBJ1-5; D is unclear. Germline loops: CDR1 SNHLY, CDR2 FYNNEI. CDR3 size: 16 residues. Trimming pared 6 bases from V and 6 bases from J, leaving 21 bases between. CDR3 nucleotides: TGTGCCAGCAGGACAAGAGAGGGCCGCCCAAGTCAGCCCCAGCATTTT. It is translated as CASRTREGRPSQPQHF. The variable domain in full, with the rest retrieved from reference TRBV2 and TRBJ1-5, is EPEVTQTPSHQVTQMGQEVILRCVPISNHLYFYWYRQILGQKVEFLVSFYNNEISEKSEIFDDQFSVERPDGSNFTLKIRSTKLEDSAMYFCASRTREGRPSQPQHFGDGTRLSIL.

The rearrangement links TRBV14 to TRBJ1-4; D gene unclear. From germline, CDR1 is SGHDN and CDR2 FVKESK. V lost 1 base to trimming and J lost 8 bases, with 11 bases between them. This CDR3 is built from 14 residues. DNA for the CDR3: TGTGCCAGCAGCCAAGCCCAGGCGGGGGAAAAACTGTTTTTT. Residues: CASSQAQAGEKLFF.

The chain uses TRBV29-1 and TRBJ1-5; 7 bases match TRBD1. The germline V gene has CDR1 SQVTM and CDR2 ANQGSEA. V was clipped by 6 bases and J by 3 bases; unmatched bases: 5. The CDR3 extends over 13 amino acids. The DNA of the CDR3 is TGCAGCGTAGGGACAGACGCCAATCAGCCCCAGCATTTT. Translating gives CSVGTDANQPQHF. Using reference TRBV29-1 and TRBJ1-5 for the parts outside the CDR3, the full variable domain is SAVISQKPSRDICQRGTSLTIQCQVDSQVTMMFWYRQQPGQSLTLIATANQGSEATYESGFVIDKFPISRPNLTFSTLTVSNMSPEDSSIYLCSVGTDANQPQHFGDGTRLSIL.

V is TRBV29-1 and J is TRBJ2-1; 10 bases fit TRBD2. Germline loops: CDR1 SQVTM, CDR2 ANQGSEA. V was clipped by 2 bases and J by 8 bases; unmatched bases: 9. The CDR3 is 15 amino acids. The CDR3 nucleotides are TGCAGCGTTGAATCAGCGGGGGGGTCTTCGGATGAGCAGTTCTTC. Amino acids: CSVESAGGSSDEQFF.

In nucleotides, the CDR3 is TGCAGCGTTGGAGGGGGTTACAGCTCCTACGAGCAGTACTTC. Translation gives CSVGGGYSSYEQYF. The V and J genes are TRBV29-1 and TRBJ2-7, with a tentative D call TRBD1 (6 bases). Germline CDR1 reads SQVTM; CDR2 reads ANQGSEA. V shed 4 bases and J shed 0 bases, with 13 bases lying between them. The CDR3 has 14 amino acids.

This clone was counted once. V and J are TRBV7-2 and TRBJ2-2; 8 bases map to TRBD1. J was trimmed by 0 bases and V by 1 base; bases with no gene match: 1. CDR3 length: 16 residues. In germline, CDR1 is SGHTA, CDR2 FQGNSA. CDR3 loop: CASSLVTGANTGELFF. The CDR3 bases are TGTGCCAGCAGCTTAGTGACAGGGGCGAACACCGGGGAGCTGTTTTTT.

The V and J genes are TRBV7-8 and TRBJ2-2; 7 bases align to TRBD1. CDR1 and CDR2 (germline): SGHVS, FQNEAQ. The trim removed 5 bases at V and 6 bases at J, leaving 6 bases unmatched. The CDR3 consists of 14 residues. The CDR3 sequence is CASSERRGPGELFF. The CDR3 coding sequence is TGTGCCAGCAGCGAGAGAAGGGGGCCCGGGGAGCTGTTTTTT.